The rows below give T cell receptor beta chains drawn from one sample of a study of cytomegalovirus exposure and HLA in healthy donors. Data came from immunoSEQ multiplex PCR; TCRdb stores just in-frame clones and leaves some out. In the table there are roughly 150,000 clones, 75% of which are singletons. Sequencing was performed on PBMCs. These TCRs come from a young man in good health and CMV-seropositive. CDR3s include the opening cysteine and the closing phenylalanine or tryptophan. A D gene is named only where the DNA matches it firmly.

J gene: TRBJ2-5; V gene: TRBV29-1; D gene: NA; CDR3 protein: CSVEQELRETQYF; CDR3 DNA: TGCAGCGTAGAACAGGAATTAAGAGAGACCCAGTACTTC
J gene: TRBJ1-4; V gene: TRBV9; D gene: TRBD1; CDR3 protein: CASSPGTGAGEKLFF; CDR3 DNA: TGTGCCAGCAGCCCCGGGACAGGGGCGGGAGAAAAACTGTTTTTT
J gene: TRBJ1-4; V gene: TRBV7-9; D gene: NA; CDR3 protein: CSSSLAAGHNEKLFF; CDR3 DNA: TGTTCCAGCAGCTTAGCGGCAGGACATAATGAAAAACTGTTTTTT
J gene: TRBJ1-4; V gene: TRBV7-2; D gene: TRBD1; CDR3 protein: CASSPGTGEKLFF; CDR3 DNA: TGTGCCAGCAGCCCAGGGACAGGGGAAAAACTGTTTTTT
J gene: TRBJ2-7; V gene: TRBV9; D gene: TRBD2; CDR3 protein: CASSVVLSGEQYF; CDR3 DNA: TGTGCCAGCAGCGTAGTTCTTAGCGGGGAGCAGTACTTC
J gene: TRBJ2-7; V gene: TRBV18; D gene: NA; CDR3 protein: CASSLTLESGLLQYF; CDR3 DNA: TGTGCCAGCTCACTAACACTAGAATCGGGCCTTTTGCAGTACTTC
J gene: TRBJ2-7; V gene: TRBV5-4; D gene: TRBD2; CDR3 protein: CASSLRGAYEQYF; CDR3 DNA: TGTGCCAGCAGCTTGCGGGGGGCCTACGAGCAGTACTTC
J gene: TRBJ1-2; V gene: TRBV11-2; D gene: NA; CDR3 protein: CASSLRGRDGYTF; CDR3 DNA: TGTGCCAGCAGCCTCCGCGGGCGCGATGGCTACACCTTC
J gene: TRBJ2-5; V gene: TRBV15; D gene: NA; CDR3 protein: CATSRVTGEGTQYF; CDR3 DNA: TGTGCCACCAGCAGAGTTACGGGAGAAGGGACCCAGTACTTC
J gene: TRBJ2-5; V gene: TRBV29-1; D gene: NA; CDR3 protein: CSVVWGAQETQYF; CDR3 DNA: TGCAGCGTAGTATGGGGAGCGCAAGAGACCCAGTACTTC
J gene: TRBJ2-7; V gene: TRBV28; D gene: TRBD1; CDR3 protein: CASSLESGTGVSEQYF; CDR3 DNA: TGTGCCAGCAGTTTGGAATCGGGGACAGGGGTATCCGAGCAGTACTTC